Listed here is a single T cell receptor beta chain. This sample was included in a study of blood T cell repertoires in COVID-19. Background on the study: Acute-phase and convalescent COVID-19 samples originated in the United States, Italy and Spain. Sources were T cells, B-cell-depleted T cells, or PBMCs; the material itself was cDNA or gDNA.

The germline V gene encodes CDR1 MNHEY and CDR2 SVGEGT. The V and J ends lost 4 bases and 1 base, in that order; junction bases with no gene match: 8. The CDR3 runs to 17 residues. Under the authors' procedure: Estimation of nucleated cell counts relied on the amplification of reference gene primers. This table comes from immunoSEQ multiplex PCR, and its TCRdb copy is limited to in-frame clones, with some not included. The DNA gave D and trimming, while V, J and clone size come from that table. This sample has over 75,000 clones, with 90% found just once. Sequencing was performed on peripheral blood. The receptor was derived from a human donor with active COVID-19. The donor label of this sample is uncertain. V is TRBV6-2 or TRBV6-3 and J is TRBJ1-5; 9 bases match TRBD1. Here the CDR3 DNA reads TGTGCCAGCAGTTTGGGACAGGGTTTCGGAAGCAATCAGCCCCAGCATTTT. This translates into CASSLGQGFGSNQPQHF.